This T cell receptor (beta chain) derives from a study of blood T cell repertoires in COVID-19. Background on the study: Samples taken during acute and convalescent COVID-19 were collected in the United States, Italy and Spain. T cells, B-cell-depleted T cells, or PBMCs supplied cDNA or gDNA.

CDR3 length: 15 residues. CDR1 is SGHNT, CDR2 YYREEE, per germline (reference sequence). V was trimmed by 0 bases and J by 7 bases, leaving 13 bases between them. The authors' processing: By means of reference gene primer amplification, nucleated cell counts were estimated. TCRdb keeps only in-frame clones here, not all; method: immunoSEQ multiplex PCR. D and trimming were read from the DNA, whereas the V and J calls and clone size are those reported in that table. The repertoire includes about 240,000 clones, nearly 90% of them detected once, and around 0.8% sits in the top ten. This TCR was recovered from a woman aged 25 to 39 with acute or convalescent COVID-19. The sample taken for sequencing was peripheral blood. The V call is TRBV5-4, the J call TRBJ2-2; a possible D gene is TRBD2 (6 bases). Here the CDR3 DNA reads TGTGCCAGCAGCTTGGTGCGGGGCGGGAACGGGGAGCTGTTTTTT. Its protein is CASSLVRGGNGELFF.